This TCR beta chain was retrieved from a study of cytomegalovirus exposure and HLA in healthy donors. Study-wide results and caveats: The TCR clusters that emerged in the first cohort tended, a later analysis found, to co-occur in the 120 or so validation repertoires. The listing of roughly 160 TCR beta chains classed them as cytomegalovirus-associated. Most TCR sequences showed up rarely, but some public TCRs showed up in many donors.

This CDR3 has 14 residues. V lost 4 bases and J lost 6, with 17 bases in between. CDR1 and CDR2 (germline): SGDLS, YYNGEE. Of note for this clone: The antigen remains undetermined.

Sequencing was performed with immunoSEQ multiplex PCR; in TCRdb, only in-frame clones are kept and a portion is missing. The sample lists over 200,000 clones, about 90% occurring once. The donors were part of the validation cohort, which consisted of about 130 subjects and was separate from the first cohort of about 670 subjects. This chain joins TRBV9 and TRBJ2-7; maybe TRBD1 (7 bases). Input material: PBMCs. The source of this sequence is a woman aged 25 to 45 in good health and CMV-seronegative. In DNA, the CDR3 is TGTGCCAGCAGCTCGGGGGACAGCCGCGGCGAGCAGTACTTC. Amino acid sequence: CASSSGDSRGEQYF.